The entry below gives a single T cell receptor beta chain sequence along with its context. The data belong to a study of blood T cell repertoires in COVID-19. Clones were sequenced by immunoSEQ multiplex PCR, and TCRdb holds only the in-frame ones, with some missing. The repertoire consists of 300,000 to 400,000 clones, with about nine tenths occurring once and the leading ten covering around 10%. CDR1 and CDR2 from the germline V gene are SNHLY and FYNNEI. The CDR3 spans 12 residues. V was shortened by 4 bases and J by 2 bases, with 6 bases between the two germline ends. The TCR sequence derives from a man under 40 with COVID-19, enrolled during active disease. The sample taken for sequencing was peripheral blood. The chain recombines TRBV2 with TRBJ2-7, with D maybe TRBD2 (6 bases). The chain's CDR3 is CASSGEAYEQYF. In DNA, the CDR3 is TGTGCCAGCAGTGGGGAGGCCTACGAGCAGTACTTC.